These 26 T cell receptor beta chains were all obtained from the same sample, sequenced in a study of technical replicates of blood from a handful of donors. TCRdb's table, derived via immunoSEQ multiplex PCR, lists solely in-frame clones and lacks some. The table shows approximately 79,000 clones, with around nine tenths occurring only once. The sample consisted of T cells isolated from PBMCs. These receptors all come from a human donor in good health.

V gene TRBV4-1 combines with J gene TRBJ1-2; D is unresolved. Germline V gene lookup returns CDR1 MGHRA and CDR2 YSYEKL. V was cut by 1 base and J by 3 bases, with 6 bases left in between. The CDR3 loop spans 13 amino acids. The CDR3 sequence is CASSQGADYGYTF. CDR3 in DNA: TGCGCCAGCAGCCAAGGGGCAGACTATGGCTACACCTTC.

This chain uses TRBV4-3 with TRBJ1-3; D unclear. The CDR3 has 15 amino acids. Germline-derived CDR1 and CDR2 are LGHNA and YSLEER. V lost 0 bases and J 2 bases, leaving 8 bases between the germline ends. The CDR3 spells CASSQDRGTGNTIYF. The CDR3 DNA sequence: TGCGCCAGCAGCCAAGATCGGGGTACTGGAAACACCATATATTTT.

J is TRBJ1-4 and V is TRBV27, with D possibly matching TRBD1 (6 bases). The CDR3 sequence is 15 residues long. The V gene lost 2 bases and the J gene lost 5 bases, with 12 bases spanning the gap. Germline V gives CDR1 MNHEY, CDR2 SMNVEV (reference sequence). The CDR3 reads CASSLAGGPNEKLFF. CDR3 DNA sequence: TGTGCCAGCAGTTTAGCGGGGGGGCCAAATGAAAAACTGTTTTTT.

CDR3 bases: TGTGCCAGCAGCCTTTGGGCGGGGGACACTGAAGCTTTCTTT. Its translation: CASSLWAGDTEAFF. V and J are TRBV27 and TRBJ1-1; tentatively, D is TRBD1 (5 bases). This CDR3 is 14 amino acids long. Between the trimmed V and J ends, which lost 6 bases and 3 bases, there was a span of 14 bases. Germline assignment: CDR1 MNHEY and CDR2 SMNVEV (reference sequence).

The CDR3 protein is CASSLGAATGQYF. CDR3 nucleotide sequence: TGTGCCAGCAGTTTAGGGGCAGCTACGGGGCAGTACTTC. The chain couples TRBV28 to TRBJ2-7, with a tentative D call TRBD1 (5 bases). CDR3 size: 13 residues. Trimming removed 2 bases at V and 9 bases at J, with 14 bases between. CDR1 MDHEN and CDR2 SYDVKM come from the germline V gene. Together with reference TRBV28 and TRBJ2-7, the CDR3 gives the full variable domain: DVKVTQSSRYLVKRTGEKVFLECVQDMDHENMFWYRQDPGLGLRLIYFSYDVKMKEKGDIPEGYSVSREKKERFSLILESASTNQTSMYLCASSLGAATGQYFGPGTRLTVT.

The gene calls are TRBV6-6 and TRBJ1-2, with D possibly matching TRBD1 (6 bases). V lost 10 bases and J lost 5, with 20 bases in between. Germline CDR1 reads MNHNY; CDR2 reads SVGAGI (reference sequence). This CDR3 contains 14 residues. CDR3 protein: CATHSGHHRYGYTF. CDR3 nucleotide sequence: TGTGCCACCCATTCGGGACATCATCGGTATGGCTACACCTTC.

This clone appeared once. CDR3 sequence: CASSYGLASNTEAFF. The CDR3 region has the DNA TGTGCCAGCAGTTACGGTTTGGCATCGAACACTGAAGCTTTCTTT. This chain links TRBV6-5 with TRBJ1-1; D is undetermined. V lost 2 bases, J lost 1 base, and 11 bases lay in between. The germline CDR1 and CDR2 sequences are MNHEY and SVGAGI. The CDR3 is 15 amino acids.

The gene calls are TRBV28 and TRBJ2-2, with 7 bases that match TRBD2. Trimming at V came to 5 bases and at J to 4 bases, leaving 4 bases not matched to a gene. Germline values: CDR1 MDHEN, CDR2 SYDVKM. CDR3 length: 14 amino acids. CDR3 DNA: TGTGCCAGCAGTGAGGCGGGGGTCACCGGGGAGCTGTTTTTT. Translation gives CASSEAGVTGELFF.

The chain joins TRBV6-6 to TRBJ2-1, with 11 bases matching TRBD1. After removal of 6 bases from V and 6 bases from J, the junction contained 7 bases not matched to a gene. The germline V gene encodes CDR1 MNHNY and CDR2 SVGAGI (reference sequence). This CDR3 is 15 amino acids long. The CDR3 loop is CASSEGQGARNEQFF. Written as DNA, the CDR3 is TGTGCCAGCAGCGAAGGACAGGGGGCTCGCAATGAGCAGTTCTTC.

The rearrangement links TRBV4-1 to TRBJ1-1; TRBD1 might be the D (5 bases). The CDR3 extends over 15 amino acids. The V and J ends lost 1 base and 5 bases respectively, with 14 bases between them. CDR1 and CDR2 (germline): MGHRA, YSYEKL. CDR3: CASSQVGPRGTEAFF. The CDR3 nucleotides are TGCGCCAGCAGCCAAGTAGGCCCACGGGGGACTGAAGCTTTCTTT.

The rearrangement joins TRBV7-8 to TRBJ2-7; TRBD2 is a possible D gene (6 bases). Germline-derived CDR1 and CDR2 are SGHVS and FQNEAQ. Trimming took 8 bases from V and 6 from J, leaving 17 bases between them. This CDR3 has 13 residues. CDR3 region: CASLRTSTSEQYF. The CDR3 DNA follows: TGTGCCAGCCTACGAACTAGCACTTCCGAGCAGTACTTC.

The chain combines TRBV7-9 with TRBJ2-7; the D gene is possibly TRBD1 (5 bases). This CDR3 has 14 amino acids. The V gene lost 5 bases and the J gene lost 4 bases, with 15 bases spanning the gap. Germline CDR1 SEHNR, CDR2 FQNEAQ (reference sequence). CDR3 nucleotides: TGTGCCAGCAGCCCGCAGGGTTTTAGTTACGAGCAGTACTTC. Amino acids: CASSPQGFSYEQYF. The variable domain in full, completed from reference TRBV7-9 and TRBJ2-7, reads DTGVSQNPRHKITKRGQNVTFRCDPISEHNRLYWYRQTLGQGPEFLTYFQNEAQLEKSRLLSDRFSAERPKGSFSTLEIQRTEQGDSAMYLCASSPQGFSYEQYFGPGTRLTVT.

The chain joins TRBV5-1 to TRBJ1-2; tentatively, D is TRBD1 (5 bases). The germline V gene has CDR1 SGHRS and CDR2 YFSETQ. Trimming stripped 0 bases from V and 8 bases from J, with 14 bases between. CDR3 length equals 14 residues. The CDR3 nucleotides are TGCGCCAGCAGCTTGGGGGGGGACGGAAGCGGCTACACCTTC. Its protein product is CASSLGGDGSGYTF.

This rearrangement joins TRBV27 to TRBJ1-1; D not certain. From germline, CDR1 is MNHEY and CDR2 SMNVEV (reference sequence). The CDR3 runs 11 residues. V was clipped by 8 bases and J by 4 bases, with 8 bases between them. The CDR3 loop reads CASRRGTEAFF. In DNA form, the CDR3 reads TGTGCCAGCCGACGGGGCACTGAAGCTTTCTTT.

The V call is TRBV9, the J call TRBJ2-7; 8 bases match TRBD1. Germline loops: CDR1 SGDLS, CDR2 YYNGEE. CDR3 length: 14 residues. V trimming: 3 bases; J trimming: 2 bases; junction bases outside the gene matches: 4. The CDR3 is CASSDGQGPYEQYF. The CDR3 nucleotides read TGTGCCAGCAGCGATGGACAGGGCCCCTACGAGCAGTACTTC.

V gene TRBV7-9 combines with J gene TRBJ2-5; 7 bases map to TRBD1. This CDR3 has 14 residues. Losses at the gene ends were 4 bases for V and 5 bases for J; bases not matched to a gene: 7. Germline values: CDR1 SEHNR, CDR2 FQNEAQ (reference sequence). The CDR3 reads CASSSPTGRETQYF. CDR3 sequence (DNA): TGTGCCAGCAGCTCACCGACAGGGCGGGAGACCCAGTACTTC.

This sequence joins TRBV10-2 and TRBJ1-5, with TRBD1 as a possible D gene (5 bases). Germline loops: CDR1 WSHSY, CDR2 SAAADI. The V end was cut by 5 bases, the J end by 9 bases, with 14 bases between. The CDR3 is 13 residues long. The CDR3 region is CASSSGPGAPQHF. DNA for the CDR3: TGCGCCAGCAGTTCCGGGCCTGGGGCGCCCCAGCATTTT.

The genes are TRBV27 and TRBJ1-5; maybe TRBD1 (6 bases). Germline CDR1 MNHEY, CDR2 SMNVEV (reference sequence). The CDR3 spans 17 residues. The V gene lost 3 bases and the J gene lost 1 base, with 16 bases spanning the gap. The CDR3 loop reads CASSFSGGLMSNQPQHF. The CDR3 bases are TGTGCCAGCAGTTTTTCGGGGGGCCTAATGAGCAATCAGCCCCAGCATTTT.

CDR3 region: CASSQVGSGTIYNEQFF. The CDR3 DNA follows: TGTGCCAGCAGCCAAGTAGGTTCCGGGACTATCTACAATGAGCAGTTCTTC. The chain couples TRBV14 to TRBJ2-1; TRBD2 agrees at 7 bases. The germline V gene encodes CDR1 SGHDN and CDR2 FVKESK. Trimming cost V 1 base and J 3 bases; bases outside gene matches: 9. The CDR3 runs 17 residues.

V usage is TRBV30 and J usage is TRBJ1-1; 9 bases map to TRBD1. Per germline, CDR1 GTSNPN and CDR2 SVGIG (reference sequence). Trimming at V came to 5 bases and at J to 4 bases, leaving 23 bases not matched to a gene. This CDR3 comprises 19 residues. As DNA, the CDR3 is TGTGCCTGGCCGATGGGCCCGACCGGGACAGGGCACGTGGGCACTGAAGCTTTCTTT. Amino acid sequence: CAWPMGPTGTGHVGTEAFF.

This rearrangement joins TRBV19 to TRBJ2-7, with 14 nucleotides matching TRBD2. Looked up from germline, CDR1 is LNHDA and CDR2 is SQIVND (reference sequence). The CDR3 length is 15 residues. The trim removed 5 bases at V and 3 bases at J, leaving 3 bases unmatched. This CDR3 reads CASSQGTSGSYEQYF. Written as DNA, the CDR3 is TGTGCCAGTAGTCAAGGGACTAGCGGGAGCTACGAGCAGTACTTC.

The chain recombines TRBV15 with TRBJ2-3; D is uncertain. Germline V CDR1 and CDR2: LNHNV, YYDKDF (reference sequence). CDR3 length equals 15 residues. V was clipped by 0 bases and J by 3 bases, with 10 bases between them. CDR3 protein: CATSREEVVTDTQYF. CDR3 in DNA: TGTGCCACCAGCAGAGAAGAGGTAGTAACAGATACGCAGTATTTT.

As to this clone: This specimen includes other DNA sequences encoding the same CDR3. The chain uses TRBV9 and TRBJ2-3, with D possibly TRBD2 on 5 matching bases. This CDR3 has 16 residues. Germline-derived CDR1 and CDR2 are SGDLS and YYNGEE. Trimming took off 0 bases at V and 9 bases at J, with 20 bases between the two ends. CDR3 loop: CASSVGHSLAGVTQYF. DNA for the CDR3: TGTGCCAGCAGCGTAGGCCATAGTCTAGCAGGAGTCACGCAGTATTTT. The full variable domain, in which reference TRBV9 and TRBJ2-3 provide the parts outside the CDR3, is DSGVTQTPKHLITATGQRVTLRCSPRSGDLSVYWYQQSLDQGLQFLIQYYNGEERAKGNILERFSAQQFPDLHSELNLSSLELGDSALYFCASSVGHSLAGVTQYFGPGTRLTVL.

This chain joins TRBV30 and TRBJ2-3, with TRBD2 as a possible D gene (5 bases). The V and J ends lost 5 bases and 2 bases respectively, with 11 bases between them. The CDR3 sequence is 13 residues long. CDR1 is GTSNPN and CDR2 is SVGIG in the germline V gene (reference sequence). CDR3 amino acids: CAWESGHTDTQYF. The CDR3 coding sequence is TGTGCCTGGGAAAGCGGTCACACAGATACGCAGTATTTT.

This chain joins TRBV6-6 and TRBJ2-5; D remains ambiguous. The length of the CDR3 is 14 residues. Trimming stripped 0 bases from V and 5 bases from J, with 10 bases between. Germline CDR1 reads MNHNY; CDR2 reads SVGAGI (reference sequence). CDR3 in DNA: TGTGCCAGCAGTTACTCGGCACCCCTCGAGACCCAGTACTTC. Amino acid sequence: CASSYSAPLETQYF.

CDR3 coding DNA: TGTGCCAGCAGCTATCGGGGGGGCACTGAAGCTTTCTTT. This encodes CASSYRGGTEAFF. The gene calls are TRBV6-5 and TRBJ1-1, with D tentatively TRBD1 (5 bases). V was cut by 6 bases and J by 4 bases, with 12 bases left in between. The CDR3 contains 13 residues. CDR1 MNHEY and CDR2 SVGAGI come from the germline V gene.